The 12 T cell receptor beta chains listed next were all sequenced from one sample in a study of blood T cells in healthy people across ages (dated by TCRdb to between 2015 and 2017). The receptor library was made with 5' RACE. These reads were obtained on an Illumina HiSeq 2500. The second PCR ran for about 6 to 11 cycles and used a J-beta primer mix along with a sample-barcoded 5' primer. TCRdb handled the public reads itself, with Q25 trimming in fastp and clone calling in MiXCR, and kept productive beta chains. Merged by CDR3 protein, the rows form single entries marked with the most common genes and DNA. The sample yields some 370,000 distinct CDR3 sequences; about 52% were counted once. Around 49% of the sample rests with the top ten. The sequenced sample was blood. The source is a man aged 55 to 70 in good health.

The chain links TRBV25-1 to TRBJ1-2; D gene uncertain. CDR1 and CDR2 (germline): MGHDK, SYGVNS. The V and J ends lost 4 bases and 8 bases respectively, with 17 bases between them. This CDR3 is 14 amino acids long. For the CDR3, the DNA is TGTGCCAGCAGTGGGCTCGGGTCTTTAGGCGGCTACACCTTC. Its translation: CASSGLGSLGGYTF.

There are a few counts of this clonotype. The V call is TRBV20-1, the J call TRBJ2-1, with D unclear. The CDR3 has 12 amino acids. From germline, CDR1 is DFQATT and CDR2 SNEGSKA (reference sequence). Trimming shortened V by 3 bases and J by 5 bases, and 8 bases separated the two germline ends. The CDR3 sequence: CSASGYHNEQFF. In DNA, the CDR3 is TGCAGTGCTAGCGGGTACCACAATGAGCAGTTCTTC.

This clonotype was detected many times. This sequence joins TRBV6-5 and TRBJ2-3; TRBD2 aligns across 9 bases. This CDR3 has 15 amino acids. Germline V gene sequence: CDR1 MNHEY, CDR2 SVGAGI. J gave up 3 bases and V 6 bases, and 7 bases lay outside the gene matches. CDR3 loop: CASSQAGGPTDTQYF. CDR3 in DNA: TGTGCCAGCAGCCAAGCGGGAGGCCCAACAGATACGCAGTATTTT.

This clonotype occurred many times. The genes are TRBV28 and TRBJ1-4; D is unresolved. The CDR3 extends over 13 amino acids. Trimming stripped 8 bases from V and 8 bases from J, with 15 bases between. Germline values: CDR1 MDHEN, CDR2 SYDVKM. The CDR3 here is CASAGPWEEKLFF. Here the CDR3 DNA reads TGTGCCAGCGCCGGGCCTTGGGAGGAAAAACTGTTTTTT.

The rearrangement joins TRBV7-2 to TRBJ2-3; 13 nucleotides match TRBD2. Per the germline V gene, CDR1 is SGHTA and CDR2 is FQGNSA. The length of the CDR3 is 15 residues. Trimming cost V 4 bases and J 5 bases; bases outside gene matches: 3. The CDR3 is CASSYWTSGGDTQYF. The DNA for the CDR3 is TGTGCCAGCAGCTACTGGACTAGCGGGGGAGATACGCAGTATTTT.

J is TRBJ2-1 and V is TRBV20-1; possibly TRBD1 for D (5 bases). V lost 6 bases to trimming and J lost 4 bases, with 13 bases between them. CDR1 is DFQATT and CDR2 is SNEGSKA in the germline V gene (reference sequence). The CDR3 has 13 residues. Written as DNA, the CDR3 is TGCAGTGCCGAACAGGACATGTACAATGAGCAGTTCTTC. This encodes CSAEQDMYNEQFF.

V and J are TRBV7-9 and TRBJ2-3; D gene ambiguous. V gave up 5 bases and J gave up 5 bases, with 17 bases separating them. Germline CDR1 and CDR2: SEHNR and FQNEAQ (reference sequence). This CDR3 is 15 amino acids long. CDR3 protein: CASSTRLDTGDTQYF. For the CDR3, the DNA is TGTGCCAGCAGCACAAGACTGGATACGGGAGATACGCAGTATTTT.

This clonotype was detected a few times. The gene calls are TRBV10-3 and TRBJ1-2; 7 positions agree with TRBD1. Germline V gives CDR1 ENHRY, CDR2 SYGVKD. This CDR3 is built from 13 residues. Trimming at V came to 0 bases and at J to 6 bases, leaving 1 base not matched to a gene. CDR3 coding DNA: TGTGCCATCAGTGAGTCGACAGGGAATGGCTACACCTTC. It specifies CAISESTGNGYTF.

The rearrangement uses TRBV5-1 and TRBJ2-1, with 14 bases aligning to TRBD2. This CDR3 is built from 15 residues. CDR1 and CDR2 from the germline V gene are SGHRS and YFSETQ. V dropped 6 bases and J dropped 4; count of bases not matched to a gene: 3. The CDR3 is CASKWTSGGYNEQFF. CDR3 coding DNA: TGCGCCAGCAAATGGACTAGCGGGGGGTACAATGAGCAGTTCTTC. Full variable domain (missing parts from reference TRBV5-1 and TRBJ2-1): KAGVTQTPRYLIKTRGQQVTLSCSPISGHRSVSWYQQTPGQGLQFLFEYFSETQRNKGNFPGRFSGRQFSNSRSEMNVSTLELGDSALYLCASKWTSGGYNEQFFGPGTRLTVL.

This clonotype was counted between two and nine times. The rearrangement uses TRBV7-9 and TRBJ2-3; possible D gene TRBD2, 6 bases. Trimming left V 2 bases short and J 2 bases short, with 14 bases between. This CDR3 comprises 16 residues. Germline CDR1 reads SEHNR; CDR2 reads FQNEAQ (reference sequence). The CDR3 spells CASSLSLRRDTDTQYF. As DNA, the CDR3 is TGTGCCAGCAGCTTATCCCTGCGGCGGGACACAGATACGCAGTATTTT.

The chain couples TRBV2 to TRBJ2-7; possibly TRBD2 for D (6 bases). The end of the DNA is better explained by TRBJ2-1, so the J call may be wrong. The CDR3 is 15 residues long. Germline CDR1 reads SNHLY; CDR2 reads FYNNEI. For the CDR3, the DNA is TGTGCCAGCAAGGGTAGCGGCCTGAGCTCCTACGAGCAGTTCTTC. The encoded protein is CASKGSGLSSYEQFF.

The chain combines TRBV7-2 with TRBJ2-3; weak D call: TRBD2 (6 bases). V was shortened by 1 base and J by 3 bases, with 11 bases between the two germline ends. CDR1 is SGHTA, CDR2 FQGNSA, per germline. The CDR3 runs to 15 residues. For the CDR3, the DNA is TGTGCCAGCAGCTTAGATTTAGCGGCGACAGATACGCAGTATTTT. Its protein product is CASSLDLAATDTQYF.